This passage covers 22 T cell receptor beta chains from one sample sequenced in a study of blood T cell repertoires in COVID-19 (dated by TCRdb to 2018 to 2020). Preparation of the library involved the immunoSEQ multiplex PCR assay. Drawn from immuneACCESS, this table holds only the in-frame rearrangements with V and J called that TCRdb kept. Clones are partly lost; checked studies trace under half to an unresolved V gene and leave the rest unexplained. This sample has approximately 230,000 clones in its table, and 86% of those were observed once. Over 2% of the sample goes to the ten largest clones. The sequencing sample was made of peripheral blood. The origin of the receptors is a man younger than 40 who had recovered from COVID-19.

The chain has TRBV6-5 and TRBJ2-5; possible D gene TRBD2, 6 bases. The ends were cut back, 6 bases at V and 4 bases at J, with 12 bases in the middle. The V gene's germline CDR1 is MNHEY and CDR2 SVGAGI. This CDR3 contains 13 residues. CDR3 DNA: TGTGCCAGCAGGGCTGGAGCGGGAGAGACCCAGTACTTC. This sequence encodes CASRAGAGETQYF.

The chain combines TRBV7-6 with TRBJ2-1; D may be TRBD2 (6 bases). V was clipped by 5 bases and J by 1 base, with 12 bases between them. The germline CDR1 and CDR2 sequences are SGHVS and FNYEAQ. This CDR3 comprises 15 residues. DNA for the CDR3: TGTGCCAGCAGCCATGGGGGAGGTTCCTACAATGAGCAGTTCTTC. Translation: CASSHGGGSYNEQFF.

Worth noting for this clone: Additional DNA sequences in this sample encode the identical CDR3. The CDR3 region is CASSQRGQETQYF. CDR3 nucleotides: TGTGCCAGCAGCCAACGGGGCCAAGAGACCCAGTACTTC. V and J are TRBV3-1 (or the pseudogene TRBV3-2) and TRBJ2-5; the D gene is possibly TRBD2 (5 bases). CDR1 and CDR2 (germline): LGHDT, YNNKEL (reference sequence). V lost 2 bases and J lost 1, with 5 bases in between. The CDR3 contains 13 residues.

The DNA of the CDR3 is TGCGCCAGCAGCAGGACAGGCTATGGCTACACCTTC. This sequence encodes CASSRTGYGYTF. J is TRBJ1-2 and V is TRBV5-1; 7 nucleotides align to TRBD1. The CDR3 has 12 amino acids. CDR1 SGHRS and CDR2 YFSETQ come from the germline V gene. The trim removed 4 bases at V and 4 bases at J, leaving 1 base unmatched. The variable domain in full, completed from reference TRBV5-1 and TRBJ1-2, reads KAGVTQTPRYLIKTRGQQVTLSCSPISGHRSVSWYQQTPGQGLQFLFEYFSETQRNKGNFPGRFSGRQFSNSRSEMNVSTLELGDSALYLCASSRTGYGYTFGSGTRLTVV.

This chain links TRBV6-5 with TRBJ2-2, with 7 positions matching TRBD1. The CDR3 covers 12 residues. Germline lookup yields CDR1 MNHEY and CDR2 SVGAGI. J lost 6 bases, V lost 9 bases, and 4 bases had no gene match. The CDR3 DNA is TGTGCCAGTAGACAGGGACCCGGGGAGCTGTTTTTT. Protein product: CASRQGPGELFF.

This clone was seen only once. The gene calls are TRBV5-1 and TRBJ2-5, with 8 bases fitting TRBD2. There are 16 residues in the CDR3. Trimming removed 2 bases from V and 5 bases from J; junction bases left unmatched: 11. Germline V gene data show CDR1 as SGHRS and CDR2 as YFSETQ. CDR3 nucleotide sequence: TGCGCCAGCAGCTTTTCTCGCGGGGGGCGCGGGGAGACCCAGTACTTC. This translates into CASSFSRGGRGETQYF.

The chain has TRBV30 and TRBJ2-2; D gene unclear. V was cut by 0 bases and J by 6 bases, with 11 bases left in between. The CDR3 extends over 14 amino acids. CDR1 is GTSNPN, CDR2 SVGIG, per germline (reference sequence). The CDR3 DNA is TGTGCCTGGAGTGTAACCGGGTTCCCCGGGGAGCTGTTTTTT. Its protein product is CAWSVTGFPGELFF.

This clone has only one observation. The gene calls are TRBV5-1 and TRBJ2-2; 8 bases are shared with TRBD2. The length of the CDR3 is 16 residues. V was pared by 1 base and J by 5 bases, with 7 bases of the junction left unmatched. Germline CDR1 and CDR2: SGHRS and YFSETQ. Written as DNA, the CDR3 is TGCGCCAGCAGCTTGTGGAGCGGGGGAACAACCGGGGAGCTGTTTTTT. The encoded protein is CASSLWSGGTTGELFF.

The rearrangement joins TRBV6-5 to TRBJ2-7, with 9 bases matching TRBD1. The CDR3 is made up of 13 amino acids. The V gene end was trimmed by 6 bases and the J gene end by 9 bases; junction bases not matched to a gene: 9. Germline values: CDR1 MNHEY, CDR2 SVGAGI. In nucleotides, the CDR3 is TGTGCCAGCAGACAAAACAGGGGGCGCGGGCAGTACTTC. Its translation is CASRQNRGRGQYF.

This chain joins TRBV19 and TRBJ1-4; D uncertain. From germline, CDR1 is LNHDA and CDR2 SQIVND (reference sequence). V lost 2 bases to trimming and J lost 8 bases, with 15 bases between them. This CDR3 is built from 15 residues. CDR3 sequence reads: CASSIQKVPREKLFF. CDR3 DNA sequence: TGTGCCAGTAGTATACAGAAGGTACCTAGGGAAAAACTGTTTTTT.

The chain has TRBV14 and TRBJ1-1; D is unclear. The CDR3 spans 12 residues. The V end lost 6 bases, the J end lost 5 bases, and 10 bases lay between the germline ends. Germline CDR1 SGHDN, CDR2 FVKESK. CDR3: CASRAGETEAFF. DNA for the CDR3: TGTGCCAGCAGAGCCGGGGAGACTGAAGCTTTCTTT.

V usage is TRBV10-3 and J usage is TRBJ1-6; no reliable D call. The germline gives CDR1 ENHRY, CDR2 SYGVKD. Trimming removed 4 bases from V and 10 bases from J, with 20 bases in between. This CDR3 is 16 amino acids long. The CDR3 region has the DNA TGTGCCATCAGTGCCCGTTCGGCCCAGGCGGGGTCACCCCTCCACTTT. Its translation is CAISARSAQAGSPLHF.

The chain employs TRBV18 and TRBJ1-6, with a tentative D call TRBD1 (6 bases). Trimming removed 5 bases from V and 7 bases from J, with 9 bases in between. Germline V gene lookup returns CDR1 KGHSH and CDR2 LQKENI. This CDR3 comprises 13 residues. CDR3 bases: TGTGCCAGCTCAAGAGACAGGAATTCACCCCTCCACTTT. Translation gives CASSRDRNSPLHF. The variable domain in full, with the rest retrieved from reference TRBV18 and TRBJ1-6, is NAGVMQNPRHLVRRRGQEARLRCSPMKGHSHVYWYRQLPEEGLKFMVYLQKENIIDESGMPKERFSAEFPKEGPSILRIQQVVRGDSAAYFCASSRDRNSPLHFGNGTRLTVT.

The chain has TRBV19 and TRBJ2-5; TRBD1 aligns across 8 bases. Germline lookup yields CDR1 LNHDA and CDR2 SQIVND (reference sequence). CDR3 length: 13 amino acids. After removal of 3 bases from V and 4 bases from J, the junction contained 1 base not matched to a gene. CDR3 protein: CASSIQGAETQYF. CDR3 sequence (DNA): TGTGCCAGTAGTATCCAGGGGGCAGAGACCCAGTACTTC.

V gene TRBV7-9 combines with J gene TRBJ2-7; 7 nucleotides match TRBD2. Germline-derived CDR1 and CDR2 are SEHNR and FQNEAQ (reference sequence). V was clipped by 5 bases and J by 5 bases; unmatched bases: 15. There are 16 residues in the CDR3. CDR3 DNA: TGTGCCAGCAGCACCCCTGAGACTAGCTTCAAGGACGAGCAGTACTTC. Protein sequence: CASSTPETSFKDEQYF.

CDR3 coding DNA: TGCGCCAGCAGCCAAGAAACCCCTTTAGAGGGAATGGCTACAATTGGCTACACCTTC. It translates to CASSQETPLEGMATIGYTF. This chain uses TRBV4-3 with TRBJ1-2, with unresolved D. The germline CDR1 and CDR2 sequences are LGHNA and YSLEER. The CDR3 runs to 19 residues. V shed 0 bases and J shed 7 bases, with 27 bases lying between them.

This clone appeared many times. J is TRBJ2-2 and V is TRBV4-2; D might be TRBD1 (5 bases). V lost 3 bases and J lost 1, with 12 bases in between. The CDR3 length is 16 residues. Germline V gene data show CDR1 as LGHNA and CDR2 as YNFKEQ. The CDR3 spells CASSHPETVNTGELFF. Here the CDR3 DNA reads TGTGCCAGCAGCCACCCAGAGACAGTGAACACCGGGGAGCTGTTTTTT.

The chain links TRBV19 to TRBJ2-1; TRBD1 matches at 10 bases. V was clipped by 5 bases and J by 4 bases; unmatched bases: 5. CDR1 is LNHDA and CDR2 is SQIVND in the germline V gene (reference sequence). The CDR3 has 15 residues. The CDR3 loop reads CASSLGQGGYNEQFF. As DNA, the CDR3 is TGTGCCAGTAGTCTAGGACAGGGGGGATACAATGAGCAGTTCTTC.

CDR3 DNA sequence: TGCGCCAGCAGTGGGGCAAAGGTTTCCTACGAGCAGTACTTC. Translation gives CASSGAKVSYEQYF. V and J are TRBV10-2 and TRBJ2-7; D gene unclear. Germline V gives CDR1 WSHSY, CDR2 SAAADI. Trimming took 4 bases from V and 1 from J, leaving 11 bases between them. The CDR3 length is 14 residues.

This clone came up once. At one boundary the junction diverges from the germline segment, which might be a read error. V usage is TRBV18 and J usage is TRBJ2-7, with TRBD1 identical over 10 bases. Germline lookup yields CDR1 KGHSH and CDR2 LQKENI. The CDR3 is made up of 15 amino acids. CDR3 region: CVSSPRTGGAYEQYF. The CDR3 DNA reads TGTGTCAGCTCACCGCGGACAGGGGGAGCATACGAGCAGTACTTC.

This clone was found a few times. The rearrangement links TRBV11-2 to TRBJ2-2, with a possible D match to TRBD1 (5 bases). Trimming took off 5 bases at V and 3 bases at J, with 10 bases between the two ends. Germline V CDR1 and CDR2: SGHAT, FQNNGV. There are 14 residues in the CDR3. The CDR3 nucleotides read TGTGCCAGCAGCCCACAGGTTTACACCGGGGAGCTGTTTTTT. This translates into CASSPQVYTGELFF.

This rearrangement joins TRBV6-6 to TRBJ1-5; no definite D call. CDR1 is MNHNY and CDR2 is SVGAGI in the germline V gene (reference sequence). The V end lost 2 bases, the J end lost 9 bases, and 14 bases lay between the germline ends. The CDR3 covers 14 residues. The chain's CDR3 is CASSYTDTAWPQHF. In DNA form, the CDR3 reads TGTGCCAGCAGTTACACTGACACGGCCTGGCCCCAGCATTTT.